What follows are 30 T cell receptor beta chains derived from one specimen sequenced in a study of CD8 T cells in ankylosing spondylitis. MiXCR was run by TCRdb on the 5' RACE reads, yielding one entry per CDR3 protein. The data show about 52,000 distinct CDR3 sequences, about 7.8% seen once. Material for sequencing was blood, either unsorted or a sorted T cell fraction (not recorded which). These receptors all stem from a female donor with ankylosing spondylitis or in good health (not recorded which).

This chain links TRBV18 with TRBJ1-2, with D unresolved. Trimming removed 4 bases at V and 4 bases at J, with 10 bases between. CDR1 is KGHSH and CDR2 is LQKENI in the germline V gene. This CDR3 contains 13 residues. CDR3 nucleotides: TGTGCCAGCTCACTCGAGCTAGCCTATGGCTACACCTTC. Translation: CASSLELAYGYTF.

V usage is TRBV27 and J usage is TRBJ2-6; TRBD1 aligns across 7 bases. The CDR3 is 19 amino acids. Germline V lookup: CDR1 MNHEY, CDR2 SMNVEV (reference sequence). With V trimmed by 5 bases and J by 0 bases, 13 bases remained unmatched. The CDR3 reads CASSPFRTGPSSGANVLTF. As DNA, the CDR3 is TGTGCCAGCAGTCCTTTTAGGACAGGTCCTAGCTCTGGGGCCAACGTCCTGACTTTC. Combining the CDR3 with reference TRBV27 and TRBJ2-6 gives the whole variable domain EAQVTQNPRYLITVTGKKLTVTCSQNMNHEYMSWYRQDPGLGLRQIYYSMNVEVTDKGDVPEGYKVSRKEKRNFPLILESPSPNQTSLYFCASSPFRTGPSSGANVLTFGAGSRLTVL.

This clonotype was seen a few times. The rearrangement uses TRBV7-2 and TRBJ2-6, with 7 positions matching TRBD1. The J segment lost 5 bases and the V segment lost 5 bases, leaving 9 bases of the junction unmatched. The CDR3 totals 16 residues. CDR1 SGHTA and CDR2 FQGNSA come from the germline V gene. CDR3 sequence (DNA): TGTGCCAGCAGCCCGGGACAGCACCCTTGGGCCAACGTCCTGACTTTC. It translates to CASSPGQHPWANVLTF. Combining the CDR3 with reference TRBV7-2 and TRBJ2-6 gives the whole variable domain GAGVSQSPSNKVTEKGKDVELRCDPISGHTALYWYRQSLGQGLEFLIYFQGNSAPDKSGLPSDRFSAERTGGSVSTLTIQRTQQEDSAVYLCASSPGQHPWANVLTFGAGSRLTVL.

This clonotype was recorded at least ten times. CDR3 protein: CASSKSTGPSGNTIYF. The CDR3 nucleotides are TGCGCCAGCAGCAAGTCGACAGGGCCCTCTGGAAACACCATATATTTT. The chain couples TRBV5-1 to TRBJ1-3, with 7 nucleotides matching TRBD1. V was pared by 4 bases and J by 0 bases, with 7 bases of the junction left unmatched. Germline V lookup: CDR1 SGHRS, CDR2 YFSETQ. This CDR3 region has 16 residues.

This clonotype showed up many times. Relative to the germline gene, one junction end is altered; a read error may explain this. V and J are TRBV3-1 and TRBJ1-4, with 8 bases identical to TRBD1. Germline-derived CDR1 and CDR2 are LGHDT and YNNKEL (reference sequence). The CDR3 length is 13 residues. The CDR3 sequence is CASSQQQGTGSLF. The CDR3 bases are TGTGCCAGCAGCCAACAGCAAGGGACAGGCTCGCTTTTT.

This clonotype was picked up many times. V gene TRBV20-1 combines with J gene TRBJ1-5, with TRBD1 as a possible D gene (6 bases). This CDR3 is built from 13 residues. CDR1 is DFQATT, CDR2 SNEGSKA, per germline (reference sequence). Trimming removed 1 base from V and 7 bases from J, with 11 bases in between. The CDR3 sequence is CSARGTGKQPQHF. DNA for the CDR3: TGCAGTGCTAGAGGTACAGGGAAACAGCCCCAGCATTTT.

This clonotype has ten or more counts. V is TRBV5-1 and J is TRBJ1-1, with TRBD1 as a possible D gene (6 bases). The CDR3 length is 14 residues. Looked up from germline, CDR1 is SGHRS and CDR2 is YFSETQ. V lost 1 base, J lost 4 bases, and 11 bases lay in between. CDR3 amino acids: CASSLIPGATEAFF. The CDR3 DNA follows: TGCGCCAGCAGCTTGATTCCAGGGGCCACTGAAGCTTTCTTT.

The sample holds many counts of this clonotype. The chain recombines TRBV12-3 or TRBV12-4 with TRBJ2-1; 7 nucleotides line up with TRBD2. The CDR3 runs to 15 residues. V lost 3 bases and J lost 5; bases outside the gene matches: 7. Here the CDR3 reads CASSLGRGENNEQFF. The CDR3 DNA reads TGTGCCAGCAGTTTGGGACGGGGGGAAAACAATGAGCAGTTCTTC.

This clonotype was recorded at least ten times. The chain links TRBV7-3 to TRBJ1-1; D ambiguous. V was pared by 3 bases and J by 6 bases, with 11 bases between. CDR3 length equals 13 residues. Germline lookup yields CDR1 SGHTA and CDR2 FQGTGA. CDR3 coding DNA: TGTGCCAGCAGCTTTAACTTCGGGGCTGAAGCTTTCTTT. Encoded protein: CASSFNFGAEAFF.

This clonotype was seen ten or more times. The V gene is TRBV11-1, the J gene TRBJ2-3; TRBD1 matches at 10 bases. In germline, CDR1 is SGHAT, CDR2 FQDESV (reference sequence). V was clipped by 1 base and J by 6 bases; unmatched bases: 7. CDR3 length: 16 residues. The DNA of the CDR3 is TGTGCCAGCAGCTTAGTGGGACAGGGGAGGACGGATACGCAGTATTTT. Protein product: CASSLVGQGRTDTQYF.

In this sample, this clonotype turned up many times. The chain joins TRBV3-1 to TRBJ1-6; D unclear. V was pared by 0 bases and J by 9 bases, with 6 bases between. This CDR3 spans 13 amino acids. Germline V gene data show CDR1 as LGHDT and CDR2 as YNNKEL (reference sequence). The CDR3 coding sequence is TGTGCCAGCAGCCAAGATATGGCTTCACCCCTCCACTTT. Translation: CASSQDMASPLHF.

This clonotype was counted ten times or more. The chain is built from TRBV6-6 and TRBJ2-2; TRBD2 matches at 14 bases. Trimming at V came to 5 bases and at J to 3 bases, leaving 5 bases not matched to a gene. The CDR3 spans 17 residues. CDR1 is MNHNY and CDR2 is SVGAGI in the germline V gene (reference sequence). The chain's CDR3 is CASSPGTSGSYTGELFF. In DNA, the CDR3 is TGTGCCAGCAGTCCGGGGACTAGCGGGAGCTACACCGGGGAGCTGTTTTTT.

At least ten counts were recorded for this clonotype. The chain recombines TRBV20-1 with TRBJ1-5, with D perhaps TRBD1 (6 bases). Germline V CDR1 and CDR2: DFQATT, SNEGSKA (reference sequence). The CDR3 has 14 residues. Trimming stripped 6 bases from V and 3 bases from J, with 15 bases between. CDR3 DNA sequence: TGCAGTGCAATAGCAGGGGTTCCCAATCAGCCCCAGCATTTT. It is translated as CSAIAGVPNQPQHF.

The genes are TRBV11-2 and TRBJ1-1; TRBD1 aligns across 9 bases. The CDR3 is 18 residues long. J gave up 4 bases and V 1 base, and 13 bases lay outside the gene matches. From germline, CDR1 is SGHAT and CDR2 FQNNGV. The CDR3 protein is CASSLGRVWTGEGTEAFF. The CDR3, as DNA: TGTGCCAGCAGCTTAGGTCGGGTTTGGACAGGGGAAGGCACTGAAGCTTTCTTT.

This clonotype has more than one count but fewer than ten. The chain has TRBV28 and TRBJ1-4, with no clear D. Germline lookup yields CDR1 MDHEN and CDR2 SYDVKM. The CDR3 length is 14 residues. V dropped 7 bases and J dropped 0 bases, with 9 bases sitting between them. As DNA, the CDR3 is TGTGCCAGCACTAATCTTGCAACTAATGAAAAACTGTTTTTT. Amino acid sequence: CASTNLATNEKLFF.

This clonotype has at least ten counts. The gene calls are TRBV18 and TRBJ2-1; 11 bases are shared with TRBD2. Trimming took 4 bases from V and 4 from J; bases not matched to a gene: 3. Germline V gene data show CDR1 as KGHSH and CDR2 as LQKENI. The CDR3 runs 15 residues. The CDR3 DNA reads as TGTGCCAGCTCACTACTAGCGGGGGAGTACAATGAGCAGTTCTTC. Encoded protein: CASSLLAGEYNEQFF.

This chain joins TRBV4-2 and TRBJ1-5, with TRBD1 identical over 8 bases. Germline V CDR1 and CDR2: LGHNA, YNFKEQ. This CDR3 comprises 15 residues. Unmatched junction bases numbered 4, after V lost 0 bases and J lost 6 bases. In DNA, the CDR3 is TGTGCCAGCAGCCAAGATCCCCAGGGGGCTCAGCCCCAGCATTTT. Translating gives CASSQDPQGAQPQHF.

This clonotype was counted many times. The chain joins TRBV12-3 or TRBV12-4 to TRBJ1-1, with D possibly TRBD1 on 5 matching bases. CDR3 length equals 15 residues. V was trimmed by 2 bases and J by 1 base, leaving 11 bases between them. In nucleotides, the CDR3 is TGTGCCAGCAGTTTAAAGGGGAAGGGGAACACTGAAGCTTTCTTT. It encodes CASSLKGKGNTEAFF.

In this sample, this clonotype turned up many times. V usage is TRBV5-1 and J usage is TRBJ2-5; D tentatively reads TRBD1 or TRBD2 (5 bases each). Trimming shortened V by 4 bases and J by 4 bases, and 20 bases separated the two germline ends. The CDR3 runs 16 residues. Germline V gives CDR1 SGHRS, CDR2 YFSETQ. The CDR3 sequence: CASSGGRPLNLETQYF. The CDR3, as DNA: TGCGCCAGCAGCGGGGGACGCCCGCTAAATTTAGAGACCCAGTACTTC.

This clonotype has ten or more counts. The chain uses TRBV5-1 and TRBJ1-5, with D hard to call. The V gene's germline CDR1 is SGHRS and CDR2 YFSETQ. The ends were cut back, 0 bases at V and 0 bases at J, with 7 bases in the middle. The CDR3 runs to 15 residues. CDR3 protein: CASSLDSLSNQPQHF. Written as DNA, the CDR3 is TGCGCCAGCAGCTTGGACAGCCTTAGCAATCAGCCCCAGCATTTT.

The V call is TRBV7-9, the J call TRBJ1-4, with TRBD1 identical over 8 bases. V lost 4 bases to trimming and J lost 7 bases; unmatched junction nucleotides: 5. Germline loops: CDR1 SEHNR, CDR2 FQNEAQ (reference sequence). This CDR3 is 14 amino acids long. CDR3: CASSYQGASEKLFF. The CDR3 nucleotides read TGTGCCAGCAGCTACCAGGGGGCCAGTGAAAAACTGTTTTTT.

This clonotype has ten or more counts. V gene TRBV6-5 combines with J gene TRBJ2-5, with D uncertain. Trimming took off 6 bases at V and 5 bases at J, with 7 bases between the two ends. Germline V gene lookup returns CDR1 MNHEY and CDR2 SVGAGI. The CDR3 sequence is 11 residues long. CDR3 in amino acids: CASSTRETQYF. The CDR3 DNA sequence: TGTGCCAGCAGCACAAGGGAGACCCAGTACTTC.

The sample holds many counts of this clonotype. The genes are TRBV4-1 and TRBJ2-7; D is undetermined. The V gene lost 6 bases and the J gene lost 0 bases, with 18 bases spanning the gap. The CDR3 has 16 residues. CDR1 and CDR2 from the germline V gene are MGHRA and YSYEKL. The CDR3 is CASSHAVTLSSYEQYV. The CDR3 region has the DNA TGCGCCAGCAGTCACGCGGTGACATTGAGCTCCTACGAGCAGTACGTC.

This clonotype was recorded many times. This chain uses TRBV14 with TRBJ1-2; weak D call: TRBD1 (6 bases). Germline V CDR1 and CDR2: SGHDN, FVKESK. This CDR3 contains 18 residues. Trimming shortened V by 0 bases and J by 4 bases, and 21 bases separated the two germline ends. The CDR3 DNA is TGTGCCAGCAGCCAAGACCGCGTACAGGGCATACTAGGCTATGGCTACACCTTC. It is translated as CASSQDRVQGILGYGYTF.

This clonotype was seen ten or more times. This chain joins TRBV10-3 and TRBJ2-7, with TRBD1 as a possible D gene (6 bases). The germline CDR1 and CDR2 sequences are ENHRY and SYGVKD. The V end lost 4 bases, the J end lost 2 bases, and 15 bases lay between the germline ends. The CDR3 sequence is 15 residues long. In nucleotides, the CDR3 is TGTGCCATCAGTGGCGGACAGTACGTACCCTACGAGCAGTACGTC. Encoded protein: CAISGGQYVPYEQYV.

The sample holds a few counts of this clonotype. This chain connects TRBV5-1 to TRBJ2-1; the match to TRBD1 covers 11 bases. V lost 3 bases and J lost 4; bases outside the gene matches: 3. The CDR3 sequence is 15 residues long. The V gene's germline CDR1 is SGHRS and CDR2 YFSETQ. CDR3 in DNA: TGCGCCAGCAGCTCTGGACAGGGGGCGTACAATGAGCAGTTCTTC. Its translation is CASSSGQGAYNEQFF.

This clonotype appeared many times. The J gene is TRBJ2-7, the V gene TRBV20-1; the D is unclear. With 7 bases removed from V and 0 bases from J, the gap between germline ends came to 19 bases. The germline V gene encodes CDR1 DFQATT and CDR2 SNEGSKA (reference sequence). The length of the CDR3 is 15 residues. The CDR3 bases are TGCAGTGACCTAACCGGGCCCTTAAGCTCCTACGAGCAGTACTTC. Translating it yields CSDLTGPLSSYEQYF.

The V gene is TRBV4-2, the J gene TRBJ2-2; TRBD2 aligns across 15 bases. CDR1 is LGHNA and CDR2 is YNFKEQ in the germline V gene. This CDR3 region has 19 residues. V lost 4 bases to trimming and J lost 0 bases; unmatched junction nucleotides: 6. The CDR3 loop reads CASSPLGLAGGPNTGELFF. Here the CDR3 DNA reads TGTGCCAGCAGCCCTTTGGGACTAGCGGGGGGACCGAACACCGGGGAGCTGTTTTTT.

The table lists this clonotype with a few counts. In DNA form, the CDR3 reads TGCAGCGTTGTGGTCAGATTTGGGGGATCCACCGGGGAGCTGTTTTTT. This codes for CSVVVRFGGSTGELFF. V is TRBV29-1 and J is TRBJ2-2, with D possibly called TRBD1 or TRBD2 (5 bases each). The germline gives CDR1 SQVTM, CDR2 ANQGSEA. V dropped 4 bases and J dropped 4 bases, with 19 bases sitting between them. The CDR3 is 16 amino acids.

The V call is TRBV7-2, the J call TRBJ2-3; D unclear. CDR1 SGHTA and CDR2 FQGNSA come from the germline V gene. Trimming left V 5 bases short and J 0 bases short, with 9 bases between. There are 14 residues in the CDR3. As DNA, the CDR3 is TGTGCCAGCAGCCGACCACAGAGCACAGATACGCAGTATTTT. Translation gives CASSRPQSTDTQYF.